Below, 31 T cell receptor beta chains from the same sample are listed, as sequenced in a study of shared clonotypes between healthy human individuals. TCRdb's copy holds only in-frame clones and misses some; the assay was immunoSEQ multiplex PCR. Among some 1.5 million clones listed, more than 95% were seen once. Source material: naive CD4+ T cells sorted from blood. Subset here: CD45RA+ positively selected. The receptors were gathered from a man aged 30-40 years in good health.

The V gene is TRBV9, the J gene TRBJ1-5; D perhaps matches TRBD1 (5 bases). This CDR3 contains 14 residues. V lost 4 bases and J lost 4, with 12 bases in between. Germline V lookup: CDR1 SGDLS, CDR2 YYNGEE. The CDR3 spells CASSLDSLNQPQHF. The DNA of the CDR3 is TGTGCCAGCAGCCTCGACAGCCTGAATCAGCCCCAGCATTTT.

V usage is TRBV5-1 and J usage is TRBJ2-1; D perhaps matches TRBD2 (6 bases). The CDR3 runs to 15 residues. V gave up 1 base and J gave up 8 bases, with 16 bases separating them. Germline loops: CDR1 SGHRS, CDR2 YFSETQ. In DNA form, the CDR3 reads TGCGCCAGCAGCTTGCGGGAGTTTCTTGTTGATGAGCAGTTCTTC. Translating gives CASSLREFLVDEQFF.

The chain employs TRBV29-1 and TRBJ2-3; D tentatively reads TRBD1 or TRBD2 (5 bases each). Germline CDR1 reads SQVTM; CDR2 reads ANQGSEA. This CDR3 spans 17 amino acids. V was pared by 1 base and J by 2 bases, with 19 bases between. CDR3 sequence (DNA): TGCAGCGTTGAAGGGGTAGGGGACCGACGATTCACAGATACGCAGTATTTT. It is translated as CSVEGVGDRRFTDTQYF.

The V call is TRBV7-2, the J call TRBJ2-7, with no clear D. CDR1 is SGHTA, CDR2 FQGNSA, per germline. The CDR3 sequence is 15 residues long. Between the trimmed V and J ends, which lost 1 base and 2 bases, there was a span of 12 bases. The CDR3 region has the DNA TGTGCCAGCAGCTTAGGGCGACTCCTCCCCTACGAGCAGTACTTC. It is translated as CASSLGRLLPYEQYF.

In this sample, this clone turned up a few times. Other DNA sequences in the same sample also yield this CDR3. The rearrangement links TRBV28 to TRBJ2-7; TRBD2 might be the D (5 bases). The V gene lost 7 bases and the J gene lost 0 bases, with 10 bases spanning the gap. Looked up from germline, CDR1 is MDHEN and CDR2 is SYDVKM. The CDR3 contains 13 residues. The CDR3 protein is CASTTGTSYEQYF. CDR3 DNA sequence: TGTGCCAGCACCACGGGAACCTCCTACGAGCAGTACTTC.

This clone appeared once. V gene TRBV2 combines with J gene TRBJ1-1; D is undetermined. The V gene's germline CDR1 is SNHLY and CDR2 FYNNEI. The CDR3 loop spans 14 amino acids. The ends were cut back, 3 bases at V and 0 bases at J, with 8 bases in the middle. CDR3 region: CASSETRLNTEAFF. The DNA for the CDR3 is TGTGCCAGCAGTGAGACCAGGTTGAACACTGAAGCTTTCTTT.

The chain uses TRBV5-5 and TRBJ2-1; 9 bases align to TRBD1. J lost 8 bases, V lost 0 bases, and 9 bases had no gene match. Germline CDR1 reads SGHKS; CDR2 reads YYEKEE (reference sequence). The CDR3 has 16 amino acids. The CDR3 here is CASSLAGGQGTDEQFF. As DNA, the CDR3 is TGTGCCAGCAGCTTGGCTGGGGGACAGGGTACTGATGAGCAGTTCTTC. The full variable domain, in which reference TRBV5-5 and TRBJ2-1 provide the parts outside the CDR3, is DAGVTQSPTHLIKTRGQQVTLRCSPISGHKSVSWYQQVLGQGPQFIFQYYEKEERGRGNFPDRFSARQFPNYSSELNVNALLLGDSALYLCASSLAGGQGTDEQFFGPGTRLTVL.

This sequence joins TRBV28 and TRBJ2-2; D is unresolved. The CDR3 runs 14 residues. Germline V lookup: CDR1 MDHEN, CDR2 SYDVKM. V gave up 8 bases and J gave up 0 bases, with 10 bases separating them. Here the CDR3 DNA reads TGTGCCAGCCACAGAGCAGCGAACACCGGGGAGCTGTTTTTT. Protein product: CASHRAANTGELFF. The entire variable domain, with the rest obtained from reference TRBV28 and TRBJ2-2, is as follows: DVKVTQSSRYLVKRTGEKVFLECVQDMDHENMFWYRQDPGLGLRLIYFSYDVKMKEKGDIPEGYSVSREKKERFSLILESASTNQTSMYLCASHRAANTGELFFGEGSRLTVL.

This clone showed up just once. The V gene is TRBV15, the J gene TRBJ2-3; D unclear. This CDR3 is built from 16 residues. Germline CDR1 and CDR2: LNHNV and YYDKDF (reference sequence). Trimming removed 1 base from V and 1 base from J, with 12 bases in between. The CDR3 coding sequence is TGTGCCACCAGCAGAGTCCACCCGACCGGCACAGATACGCAGTATTTT. It specifies CATSRVHPTGTDTQYF.

The chain uses TRBV2 and TRBJ1-5, with D possibly TRBD1 on 6 matching bases. CDR1 and CDR2 from the germline V gene are SNHLY and FYNNEI. The V and J ends lost 4 bases and 0 bases respectively, with 10 bases between them. The CDR3 covers 15 residues. The CDR3 here is CASSAQGFSNQPQHF. CDR3 coding DNA: TGTGCCAGCAGTGCCCAGGGGTTTAGCAATCAGCCCCAGCATTTT.

This clone was picked up one time. This same CDR3 is encoded by further DNA sequences in the sample. The J gene is TRBJ2-1, the V gene TRBV7-2; D may be TRBD2 (6 bases). The V end lost 3 bases, the J end lost 4 bases, and 7 bases lay between the germline ends. CDR1 is SGHTA and CDR2 is FQGNSA in the germline V gene. The CDR3 contains 13 residues. DNA of the CDR3: TGTGCCAGCAGCTTGGGGACTTACAATGAGCAGTTCTTC. It codes for CASSLGTYNEQFF.

The V gene is TRBV9, the J gene TRBJ2-1; D remains unclear. The CDR3 consists of 13 residues. Trimming removed 0 bases at V and 8 bases at J, with 9 bases between. CDR1 and CDR2 from the germline V gene are SGDLS and YYNGEE. The CDR3: CASSVGVFDEQFF. CDR3 coding DNA: TGTGCCAGCAGCGTAGGGGTTTTTGATGAGCAGTTCTTC.

CDR3 amino acids: CASSRDGEETQYF. CDR3 bases: TGTGCCAGCAGTCGGGACGGGGAAGAGACCCAGTACTTC. The chain combines TRBV2 with TRBJ2-5; D possibly uses TRBD1 or TRBD2 (5 bases each). The CDR3 loop spans 13 amino acids. Germline CDR1 and CDR2: SNHLY and FYNNEI. The V end lost 5 bases, the J end lost 3 bases, and 10 bases lay between the germline ends.

V usage is TRBV6-1 and J usage is TRBJ2-5, with 7 bases identical to TRBD1. CDR1 is MNHNS, CDR2 SASEGT, per germline. Trimming cost V 6 bases and J 9 bases; bases outside gene matches: 7. This CDR3 has 12 amino acids. As DNA, the CDR3 is TGTGCCAGCAGCCGACAGGGAGTGGCCCAGTACTTC. Its protein is CASSRQGVAQYF.

This chain's CDR3 is CASRLFPGQASEAFF. CDR3 DNA: TGTGCCAGCAGACTCTTTCCAGGACAGGCCTCTGAAGCTTTCTTT. The gene calls are TRBV7-8 and TRBJ1-1, with 7 bases identical to TRBD1. The V and J ends lost 6 bases and 6 bases, in that order; junction bases with no gene match: 13. The CDR3 covers 15 residues. CDR1 is SGHVS, CDR2 FQNEAQ, per germline.

V usage is TRBV19 and J usage is TRBJ2-1; D might be TRBD2 (5 bases). Germline V gives CDR1 LNHDA, CDR2 SQIVND (reference sequence). V was cut by 7 bases and J by 0 bases, with 16 bases left in between. CDR3 length: 16 amino acids. CDR3 coding DNA: TGTGCCAGTACCCCAAACAGCGGTAGCTCCTACAATGAGCAGTTCTTC. It yields the protein CASTPNSGSSYNEQFF.

The rearrangement links TRBV5-1 to TRBJ1-5; D perhaps matches TRBD1 (5 bases). CDR1 is SGHRS and CDR2 is YFSETQ in the germline V gene. V was clipped by 5 bases and J by 5 bases, with 17 bases between them. The CDR3 runs to 15 residues. This CDR3 is CASRRGQGGDQPQHF. CDR3 sequence (DNA): TGCGCCAGCAGACGTGGGCAGGGAGGGGATCAGCCCCAGCATTTT.

The chain joins TRBV5-1 to TRBJ2-5, with a tentative D call TRBD2 (6 bases). In germline, CDR1 is SGHRS, CDR2 YFSETQ. The ends were cut back, 4 bases at V and 5 bases at J, with 15 bases in the middle. CDR3 length: 14 amino acids. The CDR3 is CASSHPEGRETQYF. Here the CDR3 DNA reads TGCGCCAGCAGCCACCCGGAGGGGCGGGAGACCCAGTACTTC.

This chain connects TRBV10-3 to TRBJ2-2; either TRBD1 or TRBD2 may supply D (6 bases each). CDR1 ENHRY and CDR2 SYGVKD come from the germline V gene. The length of the CDR3 is 15 residues. Between the trimmed V and J ends, which lost 4 bases and 2 bases, there was a span of 11 bases. CDR3 protein: CAISGGTRNTGELFF. The CDR3 bases are TGTGCCATCAGTGGCGGGACAAGAAACACCGGGGAGCTGTTTTTT.

Details on this clone: This specimen includes other DNA sequences encoding the same CDR3. The rearrangement joins TRBV9 to TRBJ2-2; perhaps TRBD1 as D (5 bases). This CDR3 has 14 amino acids. V gave up 3 bases and J gave up 1 base, with 7 bases separating them. The germline V gene encodes CDR1 SGDLS and CDR2 YYNGEE. The CDR3 DNA sequence: TGTGCCAGCAGCGGCCAGGGGAACACCGGGGAGCTGTTTTTT. Translation: CASSGQGNTGELFF. Complete variable domain (other parts from reference TRBV9 and TRBJ2-2): DSGVTQTPKHLITATGQRVTLRCSPRSGDLSVYWYQQSLDQGLQFLIQYYNGEERAKGNILERFSAQQFPDLHSELNLSSLELGDSALYFCASSGQGNTGELFFGEGSRLTVL.

The genes are TRBV29-1 and TRBJ2-1; D not resolved. V lost 4 bases and J 4 bases, leaving 11 bases between the germline ends. This CDR3 has 13 amino acids. The germline CDR1 and CDR2 sequences are SQVTM and ANQGSEA. The CDR3 DNA sequence: TGCAGCGTTGGACCGACGACATACAATGAGCAGTTCTTC. It specifies CSVGPTTYNEQFF.

This chain joins TRBV18 and TRBJ1-3, with D perhaps matching TRBD1 (5 bases). The CDR3 runs to 13 residues. Germline CDR1 is KGHSH and CDR2 is LQKENI. Trimming shortened V by 2 bases and J by 8 bases, and 10 bases separated the two germline ends. CDR3 nucleotides: TGTGCCAGCTCACCAACAGGACTAGACACCATATATTTT. This sequence encodes CASSPTGLDTIYF.

The chain recombines TRBV4-1 with TRBJ2-7, with TRBD1 as a possible D gene (5 bases). Germline lookup yields CDR1 MGHRA and CDR2 YSYEKL. The ends were cut back, 4 bases at V and 2 bases at J, with 15 bases in the middle. The CDR3 runs to 15 residues. The CDR3 here is CASSPTGGYPYEQYF. CDR3 in DNA: TGCGCCAGCAGCCCTACAGGCGGCTACCCCTACGAGCAGTACTTC.

This clone was counted once. The V gene is TRBV2, the J gene TRBJ2-7; D could derive from TRBD1 or TRBD2 (5 bases each). This CDR3 spans 14 amino acids. Trimming cost V 8 bases and J 3 bases, with 17 bases left between them. Germline V gene data show CDR1 as SNHLY and CDR2 as FYNNEI. The CDR3 nucleotides read TGTGCCAGCTCCAGGGATGGGACGCGCTACGAGCAGTACTTC. Translating it yields CASSRDGTRYEQYF.

The rearrangement links TRBV29-1 to TRBJ2-3, with TRBD1 matching over 7 bases. Germline CDR1 reads SQVTM; CDR2 reads ANQGSEA. CDR3 length equals 14 residues. Trimming at V came to 6 bases and at J to 0 bases, leaving 6 bases not matched to a gene. This chain's CDR3 is CSVSDRPSTDTQYF. CDR3 in DNA: TGCAGCGTCTCGGACAGGCCTAGCACAGATACGCAGTATTTT.

The chain employs TRBV5-5 and TRBJ2-7, with 8 bases fitting TRBD1. The V segment lost 4 bases and the J segment 3 bases; nucleotides outside the gene matches: 9. CDR1 is SGHKS, CDR2 YYEKEE, per germline (reference sequence). This CDR3 has 15 amino acids. CDR3 loop: CASSLPGQENYEQYF. The CDR3 nucleotides read TGTGCCAGCAGCCTCCCGGGACAGGAGAACTACGAGCAGTACTTC.

The chain is built from TRBV7-9 and TRBJ1-1, with D perhaps TRBD1 (6 bases). CDR3 size: 13 residues. Germline lookup yields CDR1 SEHNR and CDR2 FQNEAQ (reference sequence). Between the trimmed V and J ends, which lost 5 bases and 10 bases, there was a span of 17 bases. The CDR3 protein is CASSPGQGIGAFF. CDR3 in DNA: TGTGCCAGCAGCCCAGGGCAGGGGATAGGAGCTTTCTTT. The whole variable domain, filled in from reference TRBV7-9 and TRBJ1-1, reads DTGVSQNPRHKITKRGQNVTFRCDPISEHNRLYWYRQTLGQGPEFLTYFQNEAQLEKSRLLSDRFSAERPKGSFSTLEIQRTEQGDSAMYLCASSPGQGIGAFFGQGTRLTVV.

This rearrangement joins TRBV6-6 to TRBJ2-7, with D possibly matching TRBD2 (6 bases). V was cut by 6 bases and J by 0 bases, with 18 bases left in between. CDR1 and CDR2 from the germline V gene are MNHNY and SVGAGI (reference sequence). CDR3 size: 16 residues. In nucleotides, the CDR3 is TGTGCCAGCAGCTCCTATGGTAGCGGTCTCTCCTACGAGCAGTACTTC. This codes for CASSSYGSGLSYEQYF.

The chain joins TRBV19 to TRBJ2-7, with D possibly matching TRBD1 (5 bases). Trimming took off 6 bases at V and 5 bases at J, with 14 bases between the two ends. This CDR3 has 13 residues. CDR1 is LNHDA, CDR2 SQIVND, per germline (reference sequence). The CDR3: CASRPRGIDEQYF. CDR3 DNA: TGTGCCAGTAGACCAAGGGGAATAGACGAGCAGTACTTC.

This clone has only one observation. The chain links TRBV5-1 to TRBJ1-3, with D tentatively TRBD1 (6 bases). CDR1 is SGHRS, CDR2 YFSETQ, per germline. Trimming shortened V by 4 bases and J by 2 bases, and 13 bases separated the two germline ends. This CDR3 comprises 15 residues. The CDR3 protein is CASSLDRLPGNTIYF. CDR3 sequence (DNA): TGCGCCAGCAGCCTCGACAGGCTTCCTGGAAACACCATATATTTT.

CDR3 nucleotide sequence: TGTGCCAGCAGCTTAGGGGGGGTCTCCAATGAGCAGTTCTTC. It translates to CASSLGGVSNEQFF. The V call is TRBV7-8, the J call TRBJ2-1; D perhaps matches TRBD2 (6 bases). Germline-derived CDR1 and CDR2 are SGHVS and FQNEAQ. This CDR3 has 14 amino acids. Trimming took off 1 base at V and 6 bases at J, with 10 bases between the two ends. Supplemented by reference TRBV7-8 and TRBJ2-1, the full variable domain reads GAGVSQSPRYKVAKRGQDVALRCDPISGHVSLFWYQQALGQGPEFLTYFQNEAQLDKSGLPSDRFFAERPEGSVSTLKIQRTQQEDSAVYLCASSLGGVSNEQFFGPGTRLTVL.